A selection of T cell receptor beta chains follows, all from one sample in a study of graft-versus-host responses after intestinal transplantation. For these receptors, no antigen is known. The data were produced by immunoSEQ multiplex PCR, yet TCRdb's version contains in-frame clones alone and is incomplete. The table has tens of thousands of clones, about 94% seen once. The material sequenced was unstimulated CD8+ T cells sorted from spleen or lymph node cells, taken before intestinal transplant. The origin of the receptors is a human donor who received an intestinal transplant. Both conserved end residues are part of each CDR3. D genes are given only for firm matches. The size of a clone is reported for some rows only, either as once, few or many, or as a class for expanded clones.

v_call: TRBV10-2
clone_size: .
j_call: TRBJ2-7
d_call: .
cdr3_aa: CASSLATDSYEQYF
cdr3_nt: TGCGCCAGCAGCTTGGCGACAGACTCCTACGAGCAGTACTTC

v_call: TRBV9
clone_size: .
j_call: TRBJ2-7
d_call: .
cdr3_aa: CASSVAGLFGEQYF
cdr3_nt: TGTGCCAGCAGCGTAGCGGGTCTATTTGGCGAGCAGTACTTC

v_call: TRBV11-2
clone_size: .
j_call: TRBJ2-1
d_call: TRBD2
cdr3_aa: CASSLETSGSGEQFF
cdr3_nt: TGTGCCAGCAGCTTAGAGACTAGCGGGAGTGGTGAGCAGTTCTTC

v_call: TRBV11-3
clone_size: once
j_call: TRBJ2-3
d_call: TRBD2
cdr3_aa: CASSSSGGTDTQYF
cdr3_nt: TGTGCCAGCAGCTCTAGCGGAGGCACAGATACGCAGTATTTT

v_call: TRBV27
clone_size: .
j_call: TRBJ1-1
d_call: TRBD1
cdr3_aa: CASYDRANTEAFF
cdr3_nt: TGTGCCAGTTATGACAGGGCGAACACTGAAGCTTTCTTT

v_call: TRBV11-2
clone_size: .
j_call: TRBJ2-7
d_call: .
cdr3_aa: CASSGGPRARFYEQYF
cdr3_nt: TGTGCCAGCAGCGGGGGACCCAGGGCTCGGTTCTACGAGCAGTACTTC

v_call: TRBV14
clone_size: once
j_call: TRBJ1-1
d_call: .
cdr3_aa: CASTKTGMNTEAFF
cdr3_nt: TGTGCCAGCACCAAGACAGGCATGAACACTGAAGCTTTCTTT

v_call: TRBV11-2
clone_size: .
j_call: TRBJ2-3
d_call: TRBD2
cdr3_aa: CASTQDWFSGNPDTQYF
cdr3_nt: TGTGCCAGCACCCAAGACTGGTTCAGCGGGAACCCAGATACGCAGTATTTT

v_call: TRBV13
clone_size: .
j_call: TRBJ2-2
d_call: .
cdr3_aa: CASSPRITGELFF
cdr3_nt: TGTGCCAGCAGCCCTAGAATCACCGGGGAGCTGTTTTTT

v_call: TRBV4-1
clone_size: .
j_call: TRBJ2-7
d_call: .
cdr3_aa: CASSQGYRQGYEQYF
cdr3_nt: TGCGCCAGCAGCCAGGGGTACCGGCAGGGCTACGAGCAGTACTTC

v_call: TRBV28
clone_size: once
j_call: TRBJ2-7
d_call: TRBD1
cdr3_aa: CASSFSGQSYEQYF
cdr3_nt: TGTGCCAGCAGTTTTTCGGGACAGAGCTACGAGCAGTACTTC

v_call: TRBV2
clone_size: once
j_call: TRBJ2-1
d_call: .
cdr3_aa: CASSDGVAREQFF
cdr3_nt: TGTGCCAGCAGTGATGGGGTAGCAAGGGAGCAGTTCTTC

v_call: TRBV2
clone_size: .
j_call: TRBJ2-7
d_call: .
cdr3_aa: CASAWTESSYEQYF
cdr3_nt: TGTGCCAGCGCCTGGACCGAGAGCTCCTACGAGCAGTACTTC

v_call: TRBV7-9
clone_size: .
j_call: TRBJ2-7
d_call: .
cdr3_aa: CASSTNGGPPYEQYF
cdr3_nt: TGTGCCAGCAGCACGAACGGGGGGCCGCCCTACGAGCAGTACTTC

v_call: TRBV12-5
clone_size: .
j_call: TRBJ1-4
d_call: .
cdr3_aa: CASGLWGKANEKLFF
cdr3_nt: TGTGCTAGTGGTTTGTGGGGGAAGGCTAATGAAAAACTGTTTTTT

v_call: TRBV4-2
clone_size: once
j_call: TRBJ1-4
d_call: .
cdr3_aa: CASSPPGAGDATNEKLFF
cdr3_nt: TGTGCCAGCAGCCCTCCAGGGGCCGGGGATGCAACTAATGAAAAACTGTTTTTT

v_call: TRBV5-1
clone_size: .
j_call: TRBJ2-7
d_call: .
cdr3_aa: CASSLVFSPSYEQYF
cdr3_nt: TGCGCCAGCAGCTTGGTGTTTTCACCCTCCTACGAGCAGTACTTC

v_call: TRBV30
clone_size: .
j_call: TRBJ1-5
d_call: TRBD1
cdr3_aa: CAWSRDRGRGQPQHF
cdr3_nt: TGTGCCTGGAGTAGGGACAGGGGAAGAGGTCAGCCCCAGCATTTT

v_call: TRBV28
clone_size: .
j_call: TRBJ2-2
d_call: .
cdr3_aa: CASSLGVNTGELFF
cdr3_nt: TGTGCCAGCAGTTTGGGGGTAAACACCGGGGAGCTGTTTTTT

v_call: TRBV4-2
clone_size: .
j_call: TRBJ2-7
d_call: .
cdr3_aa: CASSQVGYEQYF
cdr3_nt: TGTGCCAGCAGCCAAGTGGGCTACGAGCAGTACTTC

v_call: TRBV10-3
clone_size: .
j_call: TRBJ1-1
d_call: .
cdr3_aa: CAISVESDFEAFF
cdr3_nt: TGTGCCATCAGTGTTGAGTCGGACTTTGAGGCTTTCTTT

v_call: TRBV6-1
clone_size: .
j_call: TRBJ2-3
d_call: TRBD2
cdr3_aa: CASSEGETSGEWGTFRTDTQYF
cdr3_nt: TGTGCCAGCAGTGAAGGGGAAACAAGCGGGGAATGGGGAACCTTTCGCACAGATACGCAGTATTTT

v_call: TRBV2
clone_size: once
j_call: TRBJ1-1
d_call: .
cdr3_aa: CASSGPLRRTEASF
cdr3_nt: TGTGCCAGCAGTGGCCCTTTGAGGAGGACTGAAGCTTCCTTT

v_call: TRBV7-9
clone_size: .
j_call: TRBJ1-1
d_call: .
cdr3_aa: CGDRLNTEAFF
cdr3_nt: TGTGGGGATAGATTGAACACTGAAGCTTTCTTT

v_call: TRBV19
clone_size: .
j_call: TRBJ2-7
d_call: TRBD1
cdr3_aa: CASSISAGQGWEQYF
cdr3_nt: TGTGCCAGTAGTATCTCCGCGGGACAGGGCTGGGAGCAGTACTTC

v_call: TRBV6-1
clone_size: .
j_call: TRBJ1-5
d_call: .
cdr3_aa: CASSEAGPFSPGEYHQPQHF
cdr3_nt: TGTGCCAGCAGTGAAGCGGGACCTTTTTCGCCAGGGGAATATCATCAGCCCCAGCATTTT

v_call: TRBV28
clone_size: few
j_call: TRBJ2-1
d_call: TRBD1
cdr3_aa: CASSLWGQGMIPDRFF
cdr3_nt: TGTGCCAGCAGTTTATGGGGACAGGGGATGATCCCAGATCGGTTCTTC

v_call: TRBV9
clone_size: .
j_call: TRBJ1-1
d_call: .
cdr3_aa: CASSVGENTEAFF
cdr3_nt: TGTGCCAGCAGCGTAGGAGAGAACACTGAAGCTTTCTTT

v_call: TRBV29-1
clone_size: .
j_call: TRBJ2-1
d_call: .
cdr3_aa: CSGESGDYNEQFF
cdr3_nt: TGCAGCGGTGAGTCGGGGGACTACAATGAGCAGTTCTTC

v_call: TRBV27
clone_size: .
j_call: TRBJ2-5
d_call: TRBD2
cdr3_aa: CASSLIAGGGQETQYF
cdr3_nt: TGTGCCAGCAGCTTAATAGCGGGAGGGGGTCAAGAGACCCAGTACTTC

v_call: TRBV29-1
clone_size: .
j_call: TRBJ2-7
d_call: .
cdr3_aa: CSVGRGLPYEQYF
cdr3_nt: TGCAGCGTGGGTCGGGGGCTCCCCTACGAGCAGTACTTC

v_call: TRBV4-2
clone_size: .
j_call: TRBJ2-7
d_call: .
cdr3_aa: CASSQEGFPYEQYF
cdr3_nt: TGTGCCAGCAGCCAAGAGGGTTTCCCCTACGAGCAGTACTTC

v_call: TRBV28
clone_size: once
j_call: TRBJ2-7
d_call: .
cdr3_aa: CASSPQDGGIYEQYF
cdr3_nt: TGTGCCAGCAGTCCCCAGGACGGAGGGATCTACGAGCAGTACTTC

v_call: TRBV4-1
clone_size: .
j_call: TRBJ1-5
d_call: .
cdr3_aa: CASSQVLAVSNQPQHF
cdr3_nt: TGCGCCAGCAGCCAAGTGCTGGCCGTGAGCAATCAGCCCCAGCATTTT

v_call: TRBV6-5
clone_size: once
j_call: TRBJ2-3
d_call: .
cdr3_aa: CASSYQAGLPTDTQYF
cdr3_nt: TGTGCCAGCAGTTACCAGGCGGGGTTACCCACAGATACGCAGTATTTT

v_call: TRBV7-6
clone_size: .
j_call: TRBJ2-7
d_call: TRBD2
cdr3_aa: CASSPAGGACIYEQYF
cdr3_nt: TGTGCCAGCAGCCCCGCCGGGGGGGCTTGTATTTACGAGCAGTACTTC

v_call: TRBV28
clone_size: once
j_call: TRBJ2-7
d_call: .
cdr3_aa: CATGYEQYF
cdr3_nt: TGTGCCACGGGATACGAGCAGTACTTC

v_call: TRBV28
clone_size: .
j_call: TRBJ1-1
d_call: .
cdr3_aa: CASSFDTEIMNTEAFF
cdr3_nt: TGTGCCAGCAGTTTCGATACAGAAATTATGAACACTGAAGCTTTCTTT

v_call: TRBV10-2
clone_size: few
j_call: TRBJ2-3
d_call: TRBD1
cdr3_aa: CASREGTGSTDTQYF
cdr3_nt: TGCGCCAGCAGAGAAGGGACAGGGAGCACAGATACGCAGTATTTT

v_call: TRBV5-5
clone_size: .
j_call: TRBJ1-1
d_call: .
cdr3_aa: CASSLDGTDWGEAFF
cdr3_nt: TGTGCCAGCAGCTTGGACGGGACGGACTGGGGAGAAGCTTTCTTT

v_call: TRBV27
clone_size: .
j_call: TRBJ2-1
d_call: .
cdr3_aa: CASSSGGPYNEQFF
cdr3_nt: TGTGCCAGCTCCAGTGGCGGGCCCTACAATGAGCAGTTCTTC

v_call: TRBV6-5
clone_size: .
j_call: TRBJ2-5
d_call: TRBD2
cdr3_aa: CASHVTSGPQETQYF
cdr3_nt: TGTGCCAGCCATGTGACTAGCGGGCCCCAAGAGACCCAGTACTTC

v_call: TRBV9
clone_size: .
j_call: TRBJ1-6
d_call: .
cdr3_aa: CASSVGLGSPLHF
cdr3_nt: TGTGCCAGCAGCGTAGGGTTAGGCTCACCCCTCCACTTT

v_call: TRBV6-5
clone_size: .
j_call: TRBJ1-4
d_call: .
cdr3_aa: CASSTGITNEKLFF
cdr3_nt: TGTGCCAGCAGTACAGGGATCACTAATGAAAAACTGTTTTTT

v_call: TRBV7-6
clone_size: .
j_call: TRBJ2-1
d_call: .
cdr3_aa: CASSSASDYYNEQFF
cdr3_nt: TGTGCCAGCAGCTCAGCGAGTGACTACTACAATGAGCAGTTCTTC

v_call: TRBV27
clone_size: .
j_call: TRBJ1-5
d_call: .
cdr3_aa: CASSWGANQPQHF
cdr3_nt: TGTGCCAGCAGTTGGGGGGCCAATCAGCCCCAGCATTTT

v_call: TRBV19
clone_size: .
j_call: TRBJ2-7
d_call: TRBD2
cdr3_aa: CAAGTEGGDEQYF
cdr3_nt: TGTGCCGCAGGAACCGAGGGAGGGGACGAGCAGTACTTC

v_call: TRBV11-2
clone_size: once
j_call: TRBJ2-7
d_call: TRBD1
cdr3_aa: CASSLGGQGEQYF
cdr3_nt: TGTGCCAGCAGCTTGGGCGGACAGGGTGAGCAGTACTTC

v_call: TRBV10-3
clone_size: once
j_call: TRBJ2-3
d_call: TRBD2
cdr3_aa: CAISAPQTSGTSTDTQYF
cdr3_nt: TGTGCCATCAGTGCGCCACAAACTAGCGGGACGAGCACAGATACGCAGTATTTT